These 16 T cell receptor beta chains originate from one sample sequenced in a study of control samples from healthy donors and cancer patients (dated by TCRdb to the early 2020s). The receptor library was made with the immunoSEQ multiplex PCR assay. Imported from immuneACCESS, the table was reduced by TCRdb to in-frame sequences with V and J called. These copies leave out some clones; in studies compared against another copy, an unresolved V gene accounts for under half, and the cause of the remainder is not known. The sample records roughly 120,000 clones, more than 70% of which are singletons. The top ten clonotypes cover over 2% of the sample. Sequences were obtained from blood. These TCRs come from a woman in her 70s in good health.

The chain has TRBV21-1 and TRBJ2-7; TRBD1 is the table's D call and was not checked against the DNA. TRBV21-1 is designated a pseudogene. This CDR3 has 13 residues. The CDR3 loop reads CASSDITPYEQYF. CDR3 sequence (DNA): TGTGCCAGCAGCGACATCACCCCTTACGAGCAGTACTTC.

V and J are TRBV5-1 and TRBJ1-1; 7 bases match TRBD1. With V trimmed by 3 bases and J by 0 bases, 8 bases remained unmatched. The CDR3 is 16 amino acids. In germline, CDR1 is SGHRS, CDR2 YFSETQ. The CDR3 nucleotides read TGCGCCAGCAGCTCCGGACAGGCGCAACTGAACACTGAAGCTTTCTTT. Translated, it gives CASSSGQAQLNTEAFF.

The chain joins TRBV7-2 to TRBJ2-5, with 9 bases identical to TRBD2. The CDR3 contains 16 residues. The V gene's germline CDR1 is SGHTA and CDR2 FQGNSA. The ends lost 7 bases at V and 4 bases at J; junction bases unmatched: 13. The CDR3: CASTLRAGGGRETQYF. The DNA of the CDR3 is TGTGCCAGCACCCTTAGGGCGGGGGGGGGCAGAGAGACCCAGTACTTC.

This clone was observed a single time. This rearrangement joins TRBV9 to TRBJ2-2; 7 bases match TRBD1. The CDR3 spans 18 residues. J gave up 0 bases and V 2 bases, and 10 bases lay outside the gene matches. CDR1 is SGDLS and CDR2 is YYNGEE in the germline V gene. DNA for the CDR3: TGTGCCAGCAGCGTGGGACAGACCTTTATCGCGAACACCGGGGAGCTGTTTTTT. Translation gives CASSVGQTFIANTGELFF.

In its sample, this clone was seen a few times. The V and J genes are TRBV27 and TRBJ2-6; no reliable D call. V lost 2 bases and J 1 base, leaving 9 bases between the germline ends. Germline V gene lookup returns CDR1 MNHEY and CDR2 SMNVEV (reference sequence). The CDR3 spans 16 residues. The CDR3 DNA reads as TGTGCCAGCAGTTTACTTTTAGGGTCTGGGGCCAACGTCCTGACTTTC. As protein: CASSLLLGSGANVLTF. The entire variable domain, with the rest obtained from reference TRBV27 and TRBJ2-6, is as follows: EAQVTQNPRYLITVTGKKLTVTCSQNMNHEYMSWYRQDPGLGLRQIYYSMNVEVTDKGDVPEGYKVSRKEKRNFPLILESPSPNQTSLYFCASSLLLGSGANVLTFGAGSRLTVL.

The CDR3 region has the DNA TGCGCCAGCAGTATACGGCCTCCGGGGTTAGGTAATTCACCCCTCCACTTT. Encoded protein: CASSIRPPGLGNSPLHF. The genes are TRBV5-1 and TRBJ1-6; no definite D call. Germline assignment: CDR1 SGHRS and CDR2 YFSETQ. CDR3 length: 17 amino acids. V lost 5 bases and J lost 6, with 21 bases in between.

This clone has only one observation. The J gene is TRBJ1-3, the V gene TRBV4-3, with TRBD1 as a possible D gene (6 bases). The length of the CDR3 is 14 residues. Germline-derived CDR1 and CDR2 are LGHNA and YSLEER. V was clipped by 4 bases and J by 11 bases, with 18 bases between them. This chain's CDR3 is CASSLSGTSSAIYF. The CDR3 bases are TGCGCCAGCAGCCTATCCGGGACATCGAGCGCCATATATTTT.

The chain employs TRBV3-1 (or the pseudogene TRBV3-2) and TRBJ1-5; D gene unclear. Germline CDR1 LGHDT, CDR2 YNNKEL (reference sequence). The CDR3 sequence is 13 residues long. V lost 4 bases, J lost 12 bases, and 16 bases lay in between. The CDR3 sequence is CASSPAPEGIQHF. In DNA form, the CDR3 reads TGTGCCAGCAGCCCGGCCCCCGAGGGTATCCAGCATTTT.

The chain uses TRBV6-5 and TRBJ2-2, with D possibly matching TRBD2 (6 bases). CDR1 MNHEY and CDR2 SVGAGI come from the germline V gene. The CDR3 spans 16 residues. Between the trimmed V and J ends, which lost 0 bases and 6 bases, there was a span of 14 bases. The CDR3 sequence: CASSYSKAGRPGELFF. CDR3 DNA: TGTGCCAGCAGTTACTCGAAGGCAGGGAGGCCCGGGGAGCTGTTTTTT.

The V and J genes are TRBV18 and TRBJ1-2, with 7 bases aligning to TRBD1. Germline V gives CDR1 KGHSH, CDR2 LQKENI. The CDR3 covers 15 residues. J was trimmed by 5 bases and V by 3 bases; bases with no gene match: 9. This chain's CDR3 is CASSPSSGTDYGYTF. The DNA for the CDR3 is TGTGCCAGCTCACCCTCATCCGGGACAGATTATGGCTACACCTTC.

The chain is built from TRBV7-3 and TRBJ2-2, with 7 bases fitting TRBD2. The J segment lost 3 bases and the V segment lost 4 bases, leaving 8 bases of the junction unmatched. This CDR3 has 16 residues. The germline gives CDR1 SGHTA, CDR2 FQGTGA. CDR3 DNA: TGTGCCAGCAGCTCGGGGCCGGGGGGATACACCGGGGAGCTGTTTTTT. The encoded protein is CASSSGPGGYTGELFF.

V and J are TRBV2 and TRBJ1-1; unclear D gene. Germline values: CDR1 SNHLY, CDR2 FYNNEI. This CDR3 is built from 14 residues. Trimming left V 4 bases short and J 5 bases short, with 14 bases between. The CDR3 DNA is TGTGCCAGCAGTGTTGAGGGCAAGGCGACTGAAGCTTTCTTT. Amino acids: CASSVEGKATEAFF.

The chain employs TRBV4-3 and TRBJ2-7, with D perhaps matching TRBD2 (5 bases). Trimming took off 0 bases at V and 0 bases at J, with 15 bases between the two ends. In germline, CDR1 is LGHNA, CDR2 YSLEER. The CDR3 loop spans 17 amino acids. The CDR3 is CASSQEYVRAFSYEQYF. CDR3 nucleotides: TGCGCCAGCAGCCAAGAGTATGTGAGGGCCTTCTCCTACGAGCAGTACTTC.

The chain carries TRBV4-1 and TRBJ2-1, with a tentative D call TRBD2 (5 bases). Germline V gene data show CDR1 as MGHRA and CDR2 as YSYEKL. The CDR3 covers 14 residues. Between the trimmed V and J ends, which lost 6 bases and 9 bases, there was a span of 18 bases. In DNA form, the CDR3 reads TGCGCCAGCAGGACACCCGGGGTTTCACGTGAGCAGTTCTTC. It is translated as CASRTPGVSREQFF.

This chain connects TRBV5-1 to TRBJ2-3; TRBD2 matches at 9 bases. Trimming took 3 bases from V and 0 from J; bases not matched to a gene: 2. The V gene's germline CDR1 is SGHRS and CDR2 YFSETQ. The CDR3 loop spans 15 amino acids. The CDR3 loop reads CASSSSGGSTDTQYF. The CDR3 DNA sequence: TGCGCCAGCAGCTCAAGCGGGGGGAGCACAGATACGCAGTATTTT.

This clone was found once. The chain is built from TRBV7-3 and TRBJ2-2; the D gene is possibly TRBD2 (5 bases). Germline V CDR1 and CDR2: SGHTA, FQGTGA. V dropped 2 bases and J dropped 4 bases, with 11 bases sitting between them. The CDR3 contains 15 residues. CDR3 amino acids: CASSLERRGTGELFF. CDR3 nucleotides: TGTGCCAGCAGCTTAGAGCGGCGTGGCACCGGGGAGCTGTTTTTT.